This entry lists 14 T cell receptor beta chains sequenced from one sample in a study of blood T cell repertoires in COVID-19. The data were produced by immunoSEQ multiplex PCR, yet TCRdb's version contains in-frame clones alone and is incomplete. The sample includes some 200,000 clones, roughly 90% of them seen just once. The material sequenced was PBMCs or T cells enriched from blood (not recorded which). The receptors originated from a woman aged 18-30 years who had recovered from COVID-19.

This chain uses TRBV30 with TRBJ1-6, with D perhaps TRBD1 (5 bases). V lost 2 bases and J 10 bases, leaving 12 bases between the germline ends. The CDR3 loop spans 13 amino acids. Germline V gene lookup returns CDR1 GTSNPN and CDR2 SVGIG (reference sequence). CDR3 loop: CAWSPVGGSPLHF. For the CDR3, the DNA is TGTGCCTGGAGTCCCGTGGGGGGGTCACCCCTCCACTTT.

The chain combines TRBV5-1 with TRBJ2-1, with 9 bases aligning to TRBD1. V lost 3 bases, J lost 3 bases, and 1 base stayed unmatched. The germline V gene has CDR1 SGHRS and CDR2 YFSETQ. The CDR3 sequence is 14 residues long. CDR3 sequence reads: CASSWTGVYNEQFF. CDR3 nucleotide sequence: TGCGCCAGCAGCTGGACAGGGGTCTACAATGAGCAGTTCTTC.

The chain carries TRBV7-2 and TRBJ1-6; a weak D match, TRBD1 (6 bases). Germline V gene sequence: CDR1 SGHTA, CDR2 FQGNSA. The CDR3 runs to 15 residues. The ends were cut back, 4 bases at V and 5 bases at J, with 12 bases in the middle. The CDR3 DNA follows: TGTGCCAGCAGCTCCGACAGGACTGATAATTCACCCCTCCACTTT. Residues: CASSSDRTDNSPLHF.

The chain carries TRBV20-1 and TRBJ1-6; 10 bases line up with TRBD1. The length of the CDR3 is 15 residues. V shed 3 bases and J 7 bases; nucleotides not matched to a gene: 6. CDR1 and CDR2 (germline): DFQATT, SNEGSKA (reference sequence). DNA for the CDR3: TGCAGTGCTAGTGCATGGGACAGGGGAAATTCACCCCTCCACTTT. Encoded protein: CSASAWDRGNSPLHF.

V and J are TRBV6-1 and TRBJ2-1; no reliable D call. Between the trimmed V and J ends, which lost 1 base and 4 bases, there was a span of 8 bases. CDR1 is MNHNS, CDR2 SASEGT, per germline. The CDR3 runs 14 residues. The CDR3 DNA sequence: TGTGCCAGCAGTGAAGACACAGCTTACAATGAGCAGTTCTTC. Translated: CASSEDTAYNEQFF.

The chain links TRBV4-2 to TRBJ1-4, with D tentatively TRBD1 (5 bases). CDR3 length: 15 amino acids. The germline V gene encodes CDR1 LGHNA and CDR2 YNFKEQ. V was cut by 4 bases and J by 8 bases, with 17 bases left in between. The DNA for the CDR3 is TGTGCCAGCAGCCGCATCCCGGGGGGAGGAGAAAAACTGTTTTTT. Amino acids: CASSRIPGGGEKLFF.

CDR3 bases: TGTGCCAGCAGTGAAAAGACAGGGCAAGAGACCCAGTACTTC. Its protein is CASSEKTGQETQYF. The chain carries TRBV2 and TRBJ2-5; the match to TRBD1 covers 7 bases. The V and J ends lost 2 bases and 2 bases, in that order; junction bases with no gene match: 2. The CDR3 sequence is 14 residues long. Germline loops: CDR1 SNHLY, CDR2 FYNNEI.

In the case of this clone: The same CDR3 arises from other DNA sequences in this sample as well. This chain joins TRBV30 and TRBJ1-3; D unresolved. CDR3 length equals 12 residues. V was shortened by 0 bases and J by 3 bases, with 3 bases between the two germline ends. Per the germline V gene, CDR1 is GTSNPN and CDR2 is SVGIG (reference sequence). Written as DNA, the CDR3 is TGTGCCTGGAGTGTCCTTGGAAACACCATATATTTT. This sequence encodes CAWSVLGNTIYF. The variable domain in full, completed from reference TRBV30 and TRBJ1-3, reads SQTIHQWPATLVQPVGSPLSLECTVEGTSNPNLYWYRQAAGRGLQLLFYSVGIGQISSEVPQNLSASRPQDRQFILSSKKLLLSDSGFYLCAWSVLGNTIYFGEGSWLTVV.

The V and J genes are TRBV12-3 or TRBV12-4 and TRBJ1-3; possible D gene TRBD1, 5 bases. V was pared by 5 bases and J by 0 bases, with 5 bases between. The length of the CDR3 is 13 residues. The CDR3 DNA sequence: TGTGCCAGCAGTGACAGCTCTGGAAACACCATATATTTT. Translation: CASSDSSGNTIYF.

The chain couples TRBV4-1 to TRBJ2-5, with D tentatively TRBD2 (5 bases). This CDR3 comprises 15 residues. Between the trimmed V and J ends, which lost 4 bases and 0 bases, there was a span of 12 bases. The V gene's germline CDR1 is MGHRA and CDR2 YSYEKL. The CDR3 DNA reads TGCGCCAGCAGCCTAAGGAGGTCCTACCAAGAGACCCAGTACTTC. Translated: CASSLRRSYQETQYF.

V gene TRBV27 combines with J gene TRBJ2-7; no clear D gene. CDR1 and CDR2 (germline): MNHEY, SMNVEV (reference sequence). The CDR3 covers 15 residues. V was shortened by 1 base and J by 2 bases, with 12 bases between the two germline ends. Here the CDR3 reads CASSLFVPATYEQYF. For the CDR3, the DNA is TGTGCCAGCAGTTTATTCGTTCCCGCTACCTACGAGCAGTACTTC.

The table lists this clone with a count of one. The chain employs TRBV27 and TRBJ2-2; 11 bases map to TRBD2. CDR1 and CDR2 from the germline V gene are MNHEY and SMNVEV (reference sequence). The junction had 7 bases not matched to a gene; V was cut back by 5 bases and J by 2 bases. The CDR3 extends over 17 amino acids. The CDR3 region is CASSIRLAGFNTGELFF. In nucleotides, the CDR3 is TGTGCCAGCAGTATAAGACTAGCGGGGTTTAACACCGGGGAGCTGTTTTTT.

CDR3 in DNA: TGTGCCAGCAGTGAGGGCCGCGGGGGGCGTCGAAGGACCCAGTACTTC. Protein product: CASSEGRGGRRRTQYF. The rearrangement uses TRBV2 and TRBJ2-5; 8 bases are a match to TRBD2. V was clipped by 3 bases and J by 7 bases; unmatched bases: 13. This CDR3 is 16 amino acids long. The germline CDR1 and CDR2 sequences are SNHLY and FYNNEI.

This clone was observed at least ten times. The rearrangement links TRBV5-1 to TRBJ1-1, with D possibly TRBD1 on 5 matching bases. V lost 5 bases, J lost 2 bases, and 16 bases lay in between. Germline-derived CDR1 and CDR2 are SGHRS and YFSETQ. The CDR3 consists of 15 residues. CDR3 nucleotides: TGCGCCAGCAGTGGAGGGGCGGGTGTCAACACTGAAGCTTTCTTT. This gives the protein CASSGGAGVNTEAFF.